This entry lists 5 T cell receptor beta chains sequenced from one sample in a study of cytomegalovirus exposure and HLA in healthy donors. PCR involved 60 Vbeta and 13 Jbeta primers. Sequencing was performed with immunoSEQ multiplex PCR; in TCRdb, only in-frame clones are kept and a portion is missing. The top ten clones hold 11% to 15% of a sample with some 100,000 clones, about 68% of them seen once. Sequenced sample: PBMCs. These receptor sequences come from a male donor in good health and CMV-seropositive.

A remark on this clone: The same CDR3 is also encoded by other DNA sequences in this sample. V is TRBV28 and J is TRBJ2-3; perhaps TRBD1 as D (6 bases). Germline V gene lookup returns CDR1 MDHEN and CDR2 SYDVKM. Trimming removed 2 bases from V and 0 bases from J, with 9 bases in between. CDR3 length: 15 residues. Written as DNA, the CDR3 is TGTGCCAGCAGTTTAGGTACAGGGAGCACAGATACGCAGTATTTT. Encoded protein: CASSLGTGSTDTQYF.

This clone was observed a few times. The chain recombines TRBV4-3 with TRBJ2-7; 9 positions agree with TRBD1. The J segment lost 4 bases and the V segment lost 4 bases, leaving 5 bases of the junction unmatched. The CDR3 is made up of 14 amino acids. The germline V gene encodes CDR1 LGHNA and CDR2 YSLEER. CDR3 nucleotide sequence: TGCGCCAGCAGCCCGGGACAGGGAGAATACGAGCAGTACTTC. This sequence encodes CASSPGQGEYEQYF.

The V gene is TRBV5-1, the J gene TRBJ1-2, with 8 bases identical to TRBD1. V lost 3 bases and J lost 4; bases outside the gene matches: 14. The CDR3 contains 17 residues. CDR1 is SGHRS and CDR2 is YFSETQ in the germline V gene. CDR3 in amino acids: CASSSGPSQGAPYGYTF. The CDR3 DNA follows: TGCGCCAGCAGCTCCGGTCCGTCTCAGGGGGCACCCTATGGCTACACCTTC. The variable domain in full, completed from reference TRBV5-1 and TRBJ1-2, reads KAGVTQTPRYLIKTRGQQVTLSCSPISGHRSVSWYQQTPGQGLQFLFEYFSETQRNKGNFPGRFSGRQFSNSRSEMNVSTLELGDSALYLCASSSGPSQGAPYGYTFGSGTRLTVV.

The V gene is TRBV28, the J gene TRBJ2-2; D might be TRBD2 (6 bases). The CDR3 is 14 residues long. V was cut by 8 bases and J by 2 bases, with 12 bases left in between. Germline V gene data show CDR1 as MDHEN and CDR2 as SYDVKM. CDR3 coding DNA: TGTGCCAGCTCGATCGGGGGAAACACCGGGGAGCTGTTTTTT. Protein sequence: CASSIGGNTGELFF. Drawing the rest from reference TRBV28 and TRBJ2-2, the complete variable domain is DVKVTQSSRYLVKRTGEKVFLECVQDMDHENMFWYRQDPGLGLRLIYFSYDVKMKEKGDIPEGYSVSREKKERFSLILESASTNQTSMYLCASSIGGNTGELFFGEGSRLTVL.

The rearrangement links TRBV9 to TRBJ2-4; 14 positions agree with TRBD2. Losses at the gene ends were 4 bases for V and 0 bases for J; bases not matched to a gene: 6. This CDR3 region has 18 residues. CDR1 and CDR2 (germline): SGDLS, YYNGEE. DNA for the CDR3: TGTGCCAGCAGCCCCGGACTAGCGGGGGGCCTAGCCAAAAACATTCAGTACTTC. This codes for CASSPGLAGGLAKNIQYF. The full variable domain, in which reference TRBV9 and TRBJ2-4 provide the parts outside the CDR3, is DSGVTQTPKHLITATGQRVTLRCSPRSGDLSVYWYQQSLDQGLQFLIQYYNGEERAKGNILERFSAQQFPDLHSELNLSSLELGDSALYFCASSPGLAGGLAKNIQYFGAGTRLSVL.